This T cell receptor beta chain was documented in a study of blood T cells in healthy people across ages (dated by TCRdb to between 2014 and 2017). At the level of the whole study: In model experiments, template switching captured roughly one uniquely barcoded TCR beta cDNA molecule for every two T cells. Using deep sequencing normalized with unique cDNA molecular identifiers, the study measured how TCR beta repertoire diversity changes with age. Four age groups were formed from the donors: young (average approximately 17 years), middle-aged (approximately 40), aged (around 68) and long-lived (approximately 78). For two donors (one aged 18 to 29 and one aged 80 or older), the study analyzed two additional independent replicas of 1 million unique cDNA reads from the same blood draw.

The CDR3 starts with the cysteine, ends with the phenylalanine, and has 14 residues. Here the CDR3 DNA is all that survives: 42 bases in frame from base 1. In the germline V gene (reference sequence), CDR1 corresponds to SGHKS and CDR2 to YYEKEE. About this clonotype: The antigen it binds to is not known. There are no base qualities to consult, and no much larger clone falls within one base.

Donors were 39 systemically healthy Caucasian individuals from Russia aged roughly 6 to 100 years. Each donor gave ten milliliters of peripheral blood, drawn into EDTA-treated Vacutainer tubes. Ficoll-Paque density-gradient centrifugation was used to isolate PBMCs, with at least 6.5 million per sample. Trizol reagent was used to extract total RNA from the PBMCs, yielding at least 6 micrograms per sample. The percentages of naive CD45RAhigh/CD27high T cells were determined by flow cytometry on a PBMC aliquot from every donor. The library came from 5' RACE. The instrument was an Illumina HiSeq 2500. A second PCR of roughly 7 to 11 cycles was performed with a sample-barcoded 5' primer and a J-beta primer mix. A unique molecular identifier was introduced onto each TCR beta cDNA molecule by a template-switch 5' adaptor carrying 12 random nucleotides. At least 3 million CDR3-containing paired-end reads were obtained from each sample. First-strand cDNA synthesis was performed from all RNA using the Mint cDNA synthesis kit, with priming by a TRBC-specific oligonucleotide. Following uracil-DNA glycosylase treatment, all cDNA underwent a first 18-cycle PCR with the universal primers M1SS and BC2_uni_R. For the original study's pipeline: For normalization, 1 million high-quality reads, each with a distinct molecular identifier, were randomly selected from each sample. Instead of being binned into consensus sequences, reads with shared molecular identifiers were discarded. MiTCR, with a Q25 quality threshold and the strictest error-elimination algorithm, was used for CDR3 identification, clonotype clustering and error correction. A nonparametric unseen species model with Euler transformation was used to estimate lower-bound total TCR beta diversity. In-frame beta chains were kept once TCRdb had trimmed the public reads at Q25 with fastp and called clones with MiXCR. Under each unique CDR3 protein, matching rows form one entry showing the most common genes and DNA. What appears here as the V and J calls and clone size reflects TCRdb's work, not the paper's. The sample table shows about 840,000 distinct CDR3 sequences, and roughly 28% are seen once. The ten largest clones represent approximately 10% of the sample.

Paper-wide results and their limitations: The long-lived group showed more naive CD4+ T cells, fewer expanded clones and increased TCR diversity than the aged group, suggesting age selection. Bulk unsorted PBMC profiling prevented conclusive comparison of naive and antigen-experienced compartments. As age increased, observed TCR beta diversity per million T cells dropped in a roughly linear way, and a significant reduction was already evident by age 40. Because donor CMV infection status was unknown, age-related changes in expanded clonotypes were potentially confounded. Observed TCR beta diversity correlated strongly with the percentage of naive T cells measured by flow cytometry. Estimates of total diversity based on one million sequenced T cells were regarded as lower bounds and as underestimates.

This sample also appeared in a second study, on T cells of mothers and their children. In that second paper, the authors write: Nine systemically healthy Caucasian individuals served as donors, namely three mothers together with their six children. cDNA synthesis used all of the extracted RNA, with 1.5 ug of RNA in each 15 ul reaction. In the second PCR, the M1S primer added sample barcodes and 2-4 random nucleotides. Over 8 million TCR beta CDR3 reads were obtained for each mother, and millions of reads were obtained for each child. In both related and unrelated pairs, thymic selection shapes the output of TCR recombination in a similar way, with inherited differences having only a minor effect. Related mother-child pairs always showed normalized repertoire overlap that was slightly higher than in unrelated mother-child pairs, though the difference was never significant. No persistent microchimeric T cell clones were found, with a detection sensitivity of approximately 100 clones per million clonotypes. To look for features that set related mother-child pairs apart from unrelated individuals, the researchers ran deep NGS to compare the TCR beta repertoires of mothers and children. Mothers averaged about 40 +/- 4 years of age and children averaged roughly 12 +/- 4 years. After adapter ligation was performed with NEBNext reagents, the libraries were sequenced on an Illumina HiSeq 2000 with 100+100 nt paired-end reads. To prevent cross-contamination, the mother and child libraries were prepared a month apart and were sequenced in separate runs. For each donor, somewhere between roughly 450,000 and 2,000,000 distinct TCR beta clonotypes were identified. Naive TCR beta clonotypes were estimated from low-frequency clonotypes matched to each donor's FACS-determined naive share, without sorting.

Sequenced material: blood. The V gene is TRBV5-5 and the J gene is TRBJ2-7, and 9 bases in between align with TRBD1. Matching the DNA end better, TRBJ2-5 makes the J call doubtful. The receptor was derived from a woman in her forties in good health. The CDR3 protein sequence reads: CASSFTGGGETQYF. The DNA reads as follows: TGTGCCAGCAGCTTTACAGGGGGCGGGGAGACCCAGTACTTC.